The 25 T cell receptor beta chains given below trace back to one sample, sequenced in a study of tumor-infiltrating lymphocytes in primary liver carcinoma. Starting from 400 to 500 ng of total RNA, TCR beta cDNA was produced with a primer in the constant region. ARM-PCR was slightly modified, and three nested multiplex PCR rounds with it gave rise to the TCR beta libraries. Amplification in the first two PCR rounds was performed using TRBV1-TRBV30 forward primers and a C-beta reverse primer for around 11 cycles each. One entry per CDR3 protein, called by TCRdb with MiXCR from the multiplex PCR reads. Among some 180,000 distinct CDR3 sequences listed, approximately 86% were seen once. Each 20-30 mg portion of unsorted bulk tissue served as the source for co-extraction of RNA and DNA. Material for sequencing was tumor tissue from primary liver carcinoma. These receptors were taken from a middle-aged man with primary liver carcinoma and hepatitis B virus infection.

Concerning this clonotype itself: A much larger clone sits a single nucleotide away, making a read error possible. The genes are TRBV7-9 and TRBJ2-1; D perhaps matches TRBD1 (5 bases). V lost 7 bases and J 6 bases, leaving 19 bases between the germline ends. Germline V lookup: CDR1 SEHNR, CDR2 FQNEAQ (reference sequence). The CDR3 covers 15 residues. The CDR3 loop reads CASISRAPTVNEQFF. CDR3 bases: TGTGCCAGCATCTCTCGGGCCCCGACAGTCAATGAGCAGTTCTTC.

Regarding this clonotype: At one of its ends the junction is not consistent with the germline gene, which may arise from a read error. This chain links TRBV29-1 with TRBJ2-3, with TRBD2 matching over 12 bases. The CDR3 contains 19 residues. The germline CDR1 and CDR2 sequences are SQVTM and ANQGSEA. The CDR3 DNA follows: TGCAGCGTTGTGGGAACACTAGCGGGAGGTGGTAATATCGCAGATACACAGTATTTT. Translated, it gives CSVVGTLAGGGNIADTQYF.

On this clonotype itself: The junction does not match germline at one end; this may be a read error. The genes are TRBV7-9 and TRBJ2-2; a possible D gene is TRBD1 (5 bases). The CDR3 length is 16 residues. CDR1 and CDR2 from the germline V gene are SEHNR and FQNEAQ (reference sequence). This CDR3 reads CISSLVLQGWTGELFF. The DNA for the CDR3 is TGCATCAGCAGCTTAGTTCTTCAGGGTTGGACCGGGGAGCTGTTTTTT.

This clonotype was found once. Without the conserved terminal phenylalanine or tryptophan, this CDR3 likely stems from a read error. This chain connects TRBV28 to TRBJ1-2; tentatively, D is TRBD1 (6 bases). The CDR3 runs to 13 residues. Germline V gene sequence: CDR1 MDHEN, CDR2 SYDVKM. V was cut by 6 bases and J by 8 bases, with 16 bases left in between. The CDR3 DNA follows: TGTGCCAGCAGCCGAGGGGGGGTAGAGGGCTACACCGTC. This encodes CASSRGGVEGYTV.

Regarding this clonotype: Since a much larger clone is just one base distant, this may be a read error. The chain links TRBV10-3 to TRBJ2-3; tentatively, D is TRBD1 or TRBD2 (5 bases each). Trimming cost V 9 bases and J 0 bases, with 16 bases left between them. This CDR3 spans 15 amino acids. In germline, CDR1 is ENHRY, CDR2 SYGVKD. The CDR3 sequence: CAIWTGRDSTDTQYF. As DNA, the CDR3 is TGTGCCATATGGACGGGCAGGGACAGCACAGATACGCAGTATTTT.

With respect to this clonotype: Sequence at one end of the junction differs from germline and may be a read error. The chain has TRBV10-3 and TRBJ2-1, with 13 bases matching TRBD2. This CDR3 spans 15 amino acids. CDR1 is ENHRY, CDR2 SYGVKD, per germline. For the CDR3, the DNA is TGTGACATCACTGCGACTAGCGGGAGGTCCGGGGAGCAGTTCTTC. Translated: CDITATSGRSGEQFF.

Points on this clonotype: The CDR3 end shows no conserved phenylalanine or tryptophan, and so a read error is likely. The limits of the CDR3 on the DNA are not certain, so only TCRdb's listed CDR3 is given. The chain carries TRBV29-1 and TRBJ2-1; the D call in the table, TRBD2, was not verified against the DNA. Inclusive of both ends, the CDR3 amounts to 11 amino acids. The V gene's germline CDR1 is SQVTM and CDR2 ANQGSEA. CDR3 in amino acids: CSGDERGARVS.

This clonotype was found once. A junction end diverges from the germline sequence, so it may reflect a read error. V gene TRBV11-2 combines with J gene TRBJ2-6, with 8 bases that match TRBD1. Germline CDR1 is SGHAT and CDR2 is FQNNGV. This CDR3 comprises 21 residues. As DNA, the CDR3 is TGTGCCAGCGGCATGGGGGGAGACAGGGGCATTTCCCTCTATGGGGCCGACGTCCTGACTTTC. Its translation: CASGMGGDRGISLYGADVLTF.

This clonotype was observed a handful of times. A junction end diverges from the germline sequence, so it may reflect a read error. The CDR3 sequence is CSVELAGHTDMQYF. The DNA of the CDR3 is TGCAGCGTTGAGTTGGCGGGGCACACAGATATGCAGTATTTT. The chain carries TRBV29-1 and TRBJ2-3, with TRBD2 as a possible D gene (6 bases). The CDR3 length is 14 residues. The germline V gene has CDR1 SQVTM and CDR2 ANQGSEA.

The chain joins TRBV6-6 to TRBJ2-3; 10 bases align to TRBD2. CDR3 length: 15 residues. Per germline, CDR1 MNHNY and CDR2 SVGAGI (reference sequence). V was clipped by 9 bases and J by 6 bases; unmatched bases: 12. CDR3 bases: TGTGCCAGTAACCCAGTACTAGCGGGAACGGATACGCAGTATTTT. It is translated as CASNPVLAGTDTQYF.

On this clonotype: A much larger clone differs from this one at a single base, so this may be a read error. The J gene is TRBJ1-4, the V gene TRBV5-1; 9 nucleotides line up with TRBD1. Germline V gene data show CDR1 as SGHRS and CDR2 as YFSETQ. The CDR3 runs 14 residues. DNA of the CDR3: TGCGCCAGCAGCTTACAGGGGGCTAATGAAAAACTGTCTTTT. Its translation: CASSLQGANEKLSF.

This clonotype appeared many times. The V and J genes are TRBV2 and TRBJ2-5; D not resolved. This CDR3 region has 10 residues. V gave up 1 base and J gave up 6 bases, with 0 bases separating them. Germline V gene lookup returns CDR1 SNHLY and CDR2 FYNNEI. In nucleotides, the CDR3 is TGTGCCAGCAGTGAAGAGACCCAGTACTTC. This translates into CASSEETQYF.

Comments on this clonotype: The junction differs from germline at one of its ends, possibly a read error. This chain uses TRBV29-1 with TRBJ2-2, with 9 bases identical to TRBD2. CDR1 SQVTM and CDR2 ANQGSEA come from the germline V gene. The CDR3 consists of 15 residues. This CDR3 reads CSVGTSAVNTGELYF. CDR3 in DNA: TGCAGCGTTGGGACTAGCGCAGTGAACACCGGGGAGCTGTATTTT.

The chain uses TRBV29-1 and TRBJ1-1; TRBD1 agrees at 7 bases. J was trimmed by 5 bases and V by 3 bases; bases with no gene match: 9. The CDR3 is 14 residues long. Germline CDR1 and CDR2: SQVTM and ANQGSEA. The DNA of the CDR3 is TGCAGCGTTGATTCGACAGGGAATTATACTGAAGCTTTCTTT. Amino acids: CSVDSTGNYTEAFF. The full variable domain, rest sourced from reference TRBV29-1 and TRBJ1-1, is SAVISQKPSRDICQRGTSLTIQCQVDSQVTMMFWYRQQPGQSLTLIATANQGSEATYESGFVIDKFPISRPNLTFSTLTVSNMSPEDSSIYLCSVDSTGNYTEAFFGQGTRLTVV.

Notes on this clonotype: Relative to the germline gene, one junction end is altered; a read error may explain this. The chain joins TRBV5-6 to TRBJ2-2, with 12 bases matching TRBD2. The CDR3 extends over 15 amino acids. In germline, CDR1 is SGHDT, CDR2 YYEEEE. CDR3 bases: TGTGCGAGCAGCTTGGGACTAGCGGGCACCGGGGAGCTGATTTTT. It yields the protein CASSLGLAGTGELIF.

The V call is TRBV11-2, the J call TRBJ2-6, with D possibly being TRBD1 (6 bases). The V gene lost 2 bases and the J gene lost 13 bases, with 21 bases spanning the gap. Germline values: CDR1 SGHAT, CDR2 FQNNGV. This CDR3 contains 16 residues. The CDR3 DNA is TGTGCCAGCAGCTTATCATCAGGGATTGGGGACAATGTCCTGACTTTC. Its protein is CASSLSSGIGDNVLTF.

In the case of this clonotype: The junction does not match germline at one end; this may be a read error. The chain couples TRBV28 to TRBJ2-6; perhaps TRBD1 as D (5 bases). Germline loops: CDR1 MDHEN, CDR2 SYDVKM. The CDR3 consists of 15 residues. The CDR3 nucleotides read TGTGCCAATAGTTTAAAGCTCTCTGGGGCCAACGTTCTGACTTTC. Its translation: CANSLKLSGANVLTF.

With respect to this clonotype: Here the CDR3 omits its conserved ending phenylalanine or tryptophan, so a read error is the likely source. The DNA is omitted, as the CDR3 cannot be located on it reliably, and the CDR3 follows TCRdb's listing. The V call is TRBV11-1, the J call TRBJ2-4; the table gives TRBD2 as D, unverified against the DNA. The CDR3 extends over 17 residues, inclusive of both ends. Per the germline V gene, CDR1 is SGHAT and CDR2 is FQDESV (reference sequence). CDR3 residues: CTSSSPGTSGTKNIQYL.

A note on this clonotype: A much larger clone differs from this one at a single base, so this may be a read error. The rearrangement links TRBV7-3 to TRBJ1-5; D gene ambiguous. The CDR3 totals 15 residues. Germline CDR1 SGHTA, CDR2 FQGTGA. V lost 4 bases and J lost 1, with 11 bases in between. CDR3 bases: TGTGCCAGCAGCTCAACAGAGATGAGCAATCAGCCCCAGCATTTT. Translating it yields CASSSTEMSNQPQHF.

This clonotype was seen only once. Its ends do not fully match the called genes, so a read error is possible. The V gene is TRBV6-1, the J gene TRBJ2-3, with a weak D call TRBD1 (5 bases). This CDR3 region has 15 residues. CDR1 and CDR2 (germline): MNHNS, SASEGT. CDR3 nucleotides: TGTTCCAGCAGAGTTAGGGGCCAGGCTACATATACGCAGTATTTT. Translating it yields CSSRVRGQATYTQYF.

The J gene is TRBJ2-7, the V gene TRBV29-1; D remains unclear. V gave up 3 bases and J gave up 4 bases, with 10 bases separating them. The CDR3 covers 12 residues. Per the germline V gene, CDR1 is SQVTM and CDR2 is ANQGSEA. CDR3 residues: CSVEYAYYEQYF. The CDR3 nucleotides are TGCAGCGTTGAGTACGCATATTACGAGCAGTACTTC.

This clonotype is categorized as medium-sized. The V gene is TRBV4-3, the J gene TRBJ2-7; 7 bases line up with TRBD1. The CDR3 totals 15 residues. CDR1 LGHNA and CDR2 YSLEER come from the germline V gene. Trimming removed 0 bases from V and 11 bases from J; junction bases left unmatched: 13. CDR3 DNA sequence: TGCGCCAGCAGCCAAGATACGGGGACAGCAGACGCGGAGTACTTC. It codes for CASSQDTGTADAEYF.

The V gene is TRBV6-5, the J gene TRBJ2-1; D possibly corresponds to TRBD2 (5 bases). V was cut by 8 bases and J by 7 bases, with 9 bases left in between. Germline V gene data show CDR1 as MNHEY and CDR2 as SVGAGI. The CDR3 runs 11 residues. CDR3 DNA sequence: TGTGCCAGCGGGAGTGGGAATGAGCAGTTCTTC. This sequence encodes CASGSGNEQFF.

In the case of this clonotype: A single base separates this from a much larger clone, so it may be a read error. This chain uses TRBV28 with TRBJ2-5; 10 nucleotides align to TRBD2. Germline CDR1 MDHEN, CDR2 SYDVKM. The CDR3 runs to 15 residues. The CDR3 loop reads CSSSLSLAGAKTQYF. The CDR3 DNA sequence: TGTTCCAGCAGTTTATCGCTAGCGGGAGCAAAGACCCAGTACTTC.

A word on this clonotype: One end of the junction fails to match germline, which may point to a read error. V gene TRBV6-5 combines with J gene TRBJ2-1; D is possibly TRBD2 (6 bases). Germline V gene lookup returns CDR1 MNHEY and CDR2 SVGAGI. The CDR3 consists of 16 residues. The CDR3 DNA reads as TGTGCCAGCAATTACTCAACCGGGACTCTCTGGATTGAGCAGTTCTTC. Protein product: CASNYSTGTLWIEQFF.